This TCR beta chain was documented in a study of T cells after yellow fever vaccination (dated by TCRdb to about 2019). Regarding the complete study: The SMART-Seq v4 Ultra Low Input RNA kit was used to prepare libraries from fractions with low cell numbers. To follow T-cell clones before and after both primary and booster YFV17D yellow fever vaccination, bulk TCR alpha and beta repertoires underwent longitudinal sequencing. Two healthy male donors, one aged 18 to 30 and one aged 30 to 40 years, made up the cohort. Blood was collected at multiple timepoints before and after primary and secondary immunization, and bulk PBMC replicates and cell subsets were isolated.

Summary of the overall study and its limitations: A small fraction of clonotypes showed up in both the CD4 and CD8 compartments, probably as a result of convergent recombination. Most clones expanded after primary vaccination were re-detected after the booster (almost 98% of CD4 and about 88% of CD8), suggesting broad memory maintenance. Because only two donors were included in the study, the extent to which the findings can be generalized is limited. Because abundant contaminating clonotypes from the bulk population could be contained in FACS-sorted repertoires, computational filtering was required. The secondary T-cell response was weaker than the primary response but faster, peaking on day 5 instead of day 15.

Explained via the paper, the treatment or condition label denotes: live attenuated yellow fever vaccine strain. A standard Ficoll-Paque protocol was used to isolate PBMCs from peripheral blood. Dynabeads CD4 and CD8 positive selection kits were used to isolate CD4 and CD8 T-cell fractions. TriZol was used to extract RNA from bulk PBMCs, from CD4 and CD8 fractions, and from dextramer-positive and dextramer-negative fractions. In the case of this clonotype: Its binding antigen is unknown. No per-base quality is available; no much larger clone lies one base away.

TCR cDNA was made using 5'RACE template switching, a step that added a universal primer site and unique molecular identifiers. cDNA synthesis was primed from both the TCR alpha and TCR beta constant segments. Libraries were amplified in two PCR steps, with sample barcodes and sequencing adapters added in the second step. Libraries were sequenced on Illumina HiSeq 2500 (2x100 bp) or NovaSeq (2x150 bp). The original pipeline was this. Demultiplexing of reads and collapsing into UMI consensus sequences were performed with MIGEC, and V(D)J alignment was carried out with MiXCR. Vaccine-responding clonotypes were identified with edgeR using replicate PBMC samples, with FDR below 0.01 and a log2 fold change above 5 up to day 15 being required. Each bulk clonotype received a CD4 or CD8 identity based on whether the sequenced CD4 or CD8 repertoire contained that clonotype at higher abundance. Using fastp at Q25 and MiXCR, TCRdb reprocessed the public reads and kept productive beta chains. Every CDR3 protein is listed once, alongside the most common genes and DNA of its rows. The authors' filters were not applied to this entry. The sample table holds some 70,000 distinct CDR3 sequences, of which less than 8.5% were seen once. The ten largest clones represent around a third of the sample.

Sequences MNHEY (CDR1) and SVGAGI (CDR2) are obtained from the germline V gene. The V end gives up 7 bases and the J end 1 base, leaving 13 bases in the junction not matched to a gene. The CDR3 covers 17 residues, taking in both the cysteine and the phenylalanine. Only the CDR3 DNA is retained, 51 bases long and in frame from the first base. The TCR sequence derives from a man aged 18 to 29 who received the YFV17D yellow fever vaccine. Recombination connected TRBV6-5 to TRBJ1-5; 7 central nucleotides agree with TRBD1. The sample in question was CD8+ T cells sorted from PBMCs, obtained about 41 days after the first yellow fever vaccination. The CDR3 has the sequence CASKRSGGYLSNQPQHF. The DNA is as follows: TGTGCCAGCAAGAGGTCAGGGGGATATTTGAGCAATCAGCCCCAGCATTTT.